The clone carrying this TCR beta chain was counted a few times. Its antigen is still unknown. PCR was performed a second time for about 6 to 12 cycles using a sample-barcoded 5' primer and a J-beta primer mix. Every sample gave at least 3 million paired-end reads containing CDR3. MiXCR, applied by TCRdb to the 5' RACE reads, yields one record per CDR3 protein. The profile shows some 320,000 distinct CDR3 sequences, 25% to 30% of them singletons. The sample belongs to a study of blood T cells in healthy people across ages. At the level of the study: About one barcoded beta molecule per two T cells was the capture yield of template switching.

Regarding the study as a whole: PBMCs went unsorted, and a conclusive naive versus antigen-experienced comparison was therefore prevented.

V was clipped by 8 bases and J by 6 bases; unmatched bases: 14. The CDR3 has 16 amino acids. Germline V lookup: CDR1 SNHLY, CDR2 FYNNEI. The sequencing input was blood. The chain combines TRBV2 with TRBJ1-4; the match to TRBD1 covers 8 bases. The receptor was isolated from a woman in her 70s in good health. The CDR3 spells CASRPTTGGLHEKLFF. In nucleotides, the CDR3 is TGTGCCAGCCGACCAACCACAGGGGGACTTCATGAAAAACTGTTTTTT. Together with reference TRBV2 and TRBJ1-4, the CDR3 gives the full variable domain: EPEVTQTPSHQVTQMGQEVILRCVPISNHLYFYWYRQILGQKVEFLVSFYNNEISEKSEIFDDQFSVERPDGSNFTLKIRSTKLEDSAMYFCASRPTTGGLHEKLFFGSGTQLSVL.